This section outlines one T cell receptor beta chain sequence together with its context. The data are from a study of blood T cell repertoires in COVID-19. CDR1 is MDHEN, CDR2 SYDVKM, per germline. V dropped 3 bases and J dropped 2 bases, with 11 bases sitting between them. The CDR3 consists of 14 residues. TCRdb's copy holds only in-frame clones and misses some; the assay was immunoSEQ multiplex PCR. The table has 300,000 to 450,000 clones, 80% to 90% seen once. The gene calls are TRBV28 and TRBJ2-7; D perhaps matches TRBD2 (5 bases). This sequence was found in a young woman with COVID-19, enrolled during active disease. The source material was peripheral blood. CDR3 protein: CASSLGAGPYEQYF. The CDR3 region has the DNA TGTGCCAGCAGTTTGGGAGCTGGTCCCTACGAGCAGTACTTC.